These T cell receptor beta chains were read from a single sample in a study of cytomegalovirus exposure and HLA in healthy donors. Assay: immunoSEQ multiplex PCR; the TCRdb copy retains only in-frame clones and omits some. The specimen's table records 100,000 to 150,000 clones. The sequenced sample was PBMCs. The receptors come from a woman aged 40 to 55 in good health and CMV-seropositive. Both conserved end residues are part of each CDR3. Fields, in order: D gene, CDR3 length, V gene, J gene, CDR3 DNA, CDR3 protein. A D gene is named only where the DNA matches it firmly.

d_gene: TRBD1; len: 11; v_gene: TRBV6-9; j_gene: TRBJ2-7; CDR3nt: TGTGCCAAGGACAGGGGTGAAGAGCAGTACTTC; CDR3aa: CAKDRGEEQYF
d_gene: TRBD1; len: 13; v_gene: TRBV6-5; j_gene: TRBJ1-2; CDR3nt: TGTGCCAGCAGAGTACAGGGGGCGCAGGGCTACACCTTC; CDR3aa: CASRVQGAQGYTF
d_gene: TRBD2; len: 16; v_gene: TRBV9; j_gene: TRBJ2-5; CDR3nt: TGTGCCAGCAGCAAGGGGACTAGCGGACTACAAGAGACCCAGTACTTC; CDR3aa: CASSKGTSGLQETQYF
d_gene: TRBD2; len: 16; v_gene: TRBV27; j_gene: TRBJ2-1; CDR3nt: TGTGCCAGCAGTTTACGGGCGGGAGGTACCTACAATGAGCAGTTCTTC; CDR3aa: CASSLRAGGTYNEQFF
d_gene: TRBD2; len: 13; v_gene: TRBV27; j_gene: TRBJ2-7; CDR3nt: TGTGCCAGCAGGACTAGCGAGATGTGGGAGCAGTACTTC; CDR3aa: CASRTSEMWEQYF
d_gene: -; len: 15; v_gene: TRBV9; j_gene: TRBJ2-7; CDR3nt: TGTGCCAGCAGCGTAGGGAACAGGGAGTTCTACGAGCAGTACTTC; CDR3aa: CASSVGNREFYEQYF
d_gene: TRBD1; len: 14; v_gene: TRBV27; j_gene: TRBJ1-2; CDR3nt: TGTGCCAGCAGTTTTCGGGACAGGGGGCATGGCTACACCTTC; CDR3aa: CASSFRDRGHGYTF
d_gene: -; len: 16; v_gene: TRBV29-1; j_gene: TRBJ2-3; CDR3nt: TGCAGCGTTGATAATCTGAGCGGAGCTAGCACAGATACGCAGTATTTT; CDR3aa: CSVDNLSGASTDTQYF
d_gene: -; len: 15; v_gene: TRBV5-4; j_gene: TRBJ1-5; CDR3nt: TGTGCCAGCAGCTGGGGCCCGTCTGGCAATCAGCCCCAGCATTTT; CDR3aa: CASSWGPSGNQPQHF
d_gene: -; len: 13; v_gene: TRBV9; j_gene: TRBJ2-7; CDR3nt: TGTGCCAGCAGCGTAGCTCAGGGGTACGAGCAGTACTTC; CDR3aa: CASSVAQGYEQYF
d_gene: TRBD2; len: 19; v_gene: TRBV5-6; j_gene: TRBJ2-6; CDR3nt: TGTGCCAGCTACCCCCGAGGACTAGCGGGAGCAGTAGGGGCCAACGTCCTGACTTTC; CDR3aa: CASYPRGLAGAVGANVLTF
d_gene: TRBD1; len: 15; v_gene: TRBV11-1; j_gene: TRBJ2-4; CDR3nt: TGTGCCAGCAGCCCAAGACAGGGGGCTCGAAACATTCAGTACTTC; CDR3aa: CASSPRQGARNIQYF
d_gene: TRBD2; len: 15; v_gene: TRBV30; j_gene: TRBJ2-5; CDR3nt: TGTGCCTGGCTCAGTCGAGCGGGAATGAGAAAGACCCAGTACTTC; CDR3aa: CAWLSRAGMRKTQYF
d_gene: -; len: 13; v_gene: TRBV5-1; j_gene: TRBJ2-5; CDR3nt: TGCGCCAGCAGCTTGCGGTACCAAGAGACCCAGTACTTC; CDR3aa: CASSLRYQETQYF
d_gene: -; len: 13; v_gene: TRBV10-3; j_gene: TRBJ1-5; CDR3nt: TGTGCCATCAGTGAGTCCGGGGTTCAGCCCCAGCATTTT; CDR3aa: CAISESGVQPQHF
d_gene: -; len: 14; v_gene: TRBV9; j_gene: TRBJ2-7; CDR3nt: TGTGCCAGCAGCGTAAACAGGATCCCCTACGAGCAGTACTTC; CDR3aa: CASSVNRIPYEQYF
d_gene: -; len: 12; v_gene: TRBV2; j_gene: TRBJ1-2; CDR3nt: TGTGCCAGCAGGGAGAATTTGGGTGGCTACACCTTC; CDR3aa: CASRENLGGYTF
d_gene: -; len: 15; v_gene: TRBV6-4; j_gene: TRBJ2-3; CDR3nt: TGTGCCAGCTCCAGGGCAGCCTCCCCCACAGATACGCAGTATTTT; CDR3aa: CASSRAASPTDTQYF